This TCR beta chain was identified in a study of T-cell memory formation after mild COVID-19. The overall study: TCR clusters mostly belonged to single donors.

This clonotype has only a few counts. Trimming cost V 0 bases and J 6 bases, with 11 bases left between them. The germline CDR1 and CDR2 sequences are LGHDT and YNNKEL (reference sequence). This CDR3 comprises 14 residues. TCRalpha and TCRbeta libraries used 5'RACE with constant-segment primers and UMIs. TCRdb reprocessed the 5' RACE reads with MiXCR, giving one entry per CDR3 protein. The sample records about half a million distinct CDR3 sequences, over 15% being singletons. Sequenced material: PBMCs or a T cell subset sorted from them (not recorded which). The source of this sequence is an adult woman who had mild COVID-19 (a few samples of this study predate the infection). Cell type and time point are not known. This chain joins TRBV3-1 and TRBJ1-1, with D tentatively TRBD1 (6 bases). In DNA form, the CDR3 reads TGTGCCAGCAGCCAAGAAGGGACAAGCTCTGAAGCTTTCTTT. It codes for CASSQEGTSSEAFF.